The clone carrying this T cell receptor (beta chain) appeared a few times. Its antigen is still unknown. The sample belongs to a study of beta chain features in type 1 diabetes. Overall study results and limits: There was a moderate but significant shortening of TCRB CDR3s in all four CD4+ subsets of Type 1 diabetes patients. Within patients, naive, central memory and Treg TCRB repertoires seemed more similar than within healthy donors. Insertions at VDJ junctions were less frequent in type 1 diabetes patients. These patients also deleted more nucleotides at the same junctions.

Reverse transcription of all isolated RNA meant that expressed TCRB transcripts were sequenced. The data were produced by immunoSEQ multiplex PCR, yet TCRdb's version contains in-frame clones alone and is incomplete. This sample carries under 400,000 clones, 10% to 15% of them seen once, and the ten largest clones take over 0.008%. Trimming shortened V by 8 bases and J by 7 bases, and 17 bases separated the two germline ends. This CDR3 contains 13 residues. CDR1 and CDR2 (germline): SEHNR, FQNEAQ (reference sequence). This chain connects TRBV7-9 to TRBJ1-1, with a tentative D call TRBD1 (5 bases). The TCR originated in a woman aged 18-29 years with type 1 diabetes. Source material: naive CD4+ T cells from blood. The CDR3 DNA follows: TGTGCCAGCTTTGGGGCCGCCGGGGGTGAAGCTTTCTTT. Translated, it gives CASFGAAGGEAFF.